The 12 T cell receptor beta chains presented below share a single source sample, sequenced in a study of blood T cells in healthy people across ages. Combining a sample-barcoded 5' primer with a J-beta primer mix, a second PCR ran for 7 to 11 cycles. TCRdb called the 5' RACE reads again in MiXCR, with one record for every CDR3 protein. The sample lists 750,000 to 1,000,000 distinct CDR3 sequences, 25% to 30% occurring once. This sample was shared with a second study, whose subject was T cells of mothers and their children.

The material sequenced was blood. These receptors were obtained from a woman aged 40-49 years in good health.

There are many counts of this clonotype. V gene TRBV20-1 combines with J gene TRBJ2-4, with 10 bases lining up with TRBD1. With 6 bases clipped from V and 7 bases from J, the junction kept 3 bases outside the gene matches. The germline V gene has CDR1 DFQATT and CDR2 SNEGSKA (reference sequence). The CDR3 totals 12 residues. In nucleotides, the CDR3 is TGCAGTGCGGTGGGACAGGGGAACATTCAGTACTTC. The encoded protein is CSAVGQGNIQYF.

The gene calls are TRBV5-1 and TRBJ1-3; a possible D gene is TRBD1 (5 bases). Trimming removed 8 bases at V and 2 bases at J, with 11 bases between. The germline V gene has CDR1 SGHRS and CDR2 YFSETQ. This CDR3 spans 13 amino acids. The CDR3 sequence is CASGTGTGNTIYF. CDR3 in DNA: TGCGCCAGTGGGACGGGAACTGGAAACACCATATATTTT. Full variable domain (rest looked up from reference TRBV5-1 and TRBJ1-3): KAGVTQTPRYLIKTRGQQVTLSCSPISGHRSVSWYQQTPGQGLQFLFEYFSETQRNKGNFPGRFSGRQFSNSRSEMNVSTLELGDSALYLCASGTGTGNTIYFGEGSWLTVV.

The rearrangement uses TRBV7-2 and TRBJ1-5, with 10 positions matching TRBD1. This CDR3 comprises 15 residues. Germline V gives CDR1 SGHTA, CDR2 FQGNSA. Germline trimming cut 4 bases from V and 2 bases from J; bases unmatched to any gene: 2. In DNA form, the CDR3 reads TGTGCCAGCAGCTCGGACAGGGGGGGCAATCAGCCCCAGCATTTT. It encodes CASSSDRGGNQPQHF.

The chain joins TRBV18 to TRBJ2-7; 7 bases match TRBD2. This CDR3 region has 15 residues. The germline V gene has CDR1 KGHSH and CDR2 LQKENI. The V gene end was trimmed by 2 bases and the J gene end by 3 bases; junction bases not matched to a gene: 7. CDR3 sequence (DNA): TGTGCCAGCTCACCAAAATTAAGCGGGGACTACGAGCAGTACTTC. Protein: CASSPKLSGDYEQYF.

This clonotype was seen many times. The chain is built from TRBV7-9 and TRBJ2-5; D gene unclear. The V end lost 5 bases, the J end lost 4 bases, and 20 bases lay between the germline ends. Per the germline V gene, CDR1 is SEHNR and CDR2 is FQNEAQ (reference sequence). The CDR3 contains 16 residues. CDR3 residues: CASSPSLTPSPETQYF. CDR3 DNA: TGTGCCAGCAGCCCCTCCTTGACTCCTAGTCCAGAGACCCAGTACTTC. The whole variable domain, remainder taken from reference TRBV7-9 and TRBJ2-5, is DTGVSQNPRHKITKRGQNVTFRCDPISEHNRLYWYRQTLGQGPEFLTYFQNEAQLEKSRLLSDRFSAERPKGSFSTLEIQRTEQGDSAMYLCASSPSLTPSPETQYFGPGTRLLVL.

This clonotype was observed a handful of times. The rearrangement joins TRBV30 to TRBJ2-1; 11 nucleotides agree with TRBD2. CDR1 is GTSNPN and CDR2 is SVGIG in the germline V gene (reference sequence). The CDR3 runs to 15 residues. Trimming at V came to 3 bases and at J to 6 bases, leaving 7 bases not matched to a gene. The CDR3 reads CAWSPTSGGRNEQFF. The CDR3 nucleotides are TGTGCCTGGAGCCCTACTAGCGGGGGACGCAATGAGCAGTTCTTC.

This chain links TRBV7-9 with TRBJ2-2, with a tentative D call TRBD1 (6 bases). This CDR3 has 15 residues. V was shortened by 0 bases and J by 6 bases, with 11 bases between the two germline ends. Germline V gives CDR1 SEHNR, CDR2 FQNEAQ (reference sequence). DNA of the CDR3: TGTGCCAGCAGCTTAGCCGGCTCAGGGGCCGGGGAGCTGTTTTTT. Translating it yields CASSLAGSGAGELFF.

This clonotype has just a few counts. The chain carries TRBV5-1 and TRBJ2-7; D uncertain. V lost 5 bases, J lost 4 bases, and 19 bases lay in between. The CDR3 totals 15 residues. Germline loops: CDR1 SGHRS, CDR2 YFSETQ. The CDR3 sequence is CASRPEATRRYEQYF. CDR3 DNA sequence: TGCGCCAGCAGACCTGAGGCTACCCGGCGGTACGAGCAGTACTTC. The full variable domain, its missing parts supplied by reference TRBV5-1 and TRBJ2-7, is KAGVTQTPRYLIKTRGQQVTLSCSPISGHRSVSWYQQTPGQGLQFLFEYFSETQRNKGNFPGRFSGRQFSNSRSEMNVSTLELGDSALYLCASRPEATRRYEQYFGPGTRLTVT.

The chain is built from TRBV20-1 and TRBJ1-5; possibly TRBD1 for D (6 bases). Trimming took 8 bases from V and 3 from J, leaving 17 bases between them. Germline CDR1 reads DFQATT; CDR2 reads SNEGSKA (reference sequence). The CDR3 spans 14 residues. The CDR3 region is CSTPGRDINQPQHF. The CDR3 nucleotides are TGCAGTACTCCTGGGCGGGACATCAATCAGCCCCAGCATTTT.

This chain links TRBV3-1 with TRBJ2-4, with 7 bases matching TRBD1. Germline CDR1 reads LGHDT; CDR2 reads YNNKEL (reference sequence). Trimming took 1 base from V and 0 from J; bases not matched to a gene: 6. This CDR3 spans 17 amino acids. CDR3 residues: CASSQGDRNLAKNIQYF. The CDR3 region has the DNA TGTGCCAGCAGCCAAGGGGACAGAAATCTAGCCAAAAACATTCAGTACTTC.

This clonotype has only a few counts. CDR3 bases: TGTGCCAGCAGTCTAAAAGGACAGGGCTATGGCTACACCTTC. This encodes CASSLKGQGYGYTF. The V call is TRBV27, the J call TRBJ1-2; 8 nucleotides agree with TRBD1. The CDR3 runs to 14 residues. V lost 5 bases to trimming and J lost 4 bases; unmatched junction nucleotides: 6. Per germline, CDR1 MNHEY and CDR2 SMNVEV (reference sequence).

The rearrangement uses TRBV6-2 or TRBV6-3 and TRBJ1-6; 9 bases are shared with TRBD1. CDR1 and CDR2 (germline): MNHEY, SVGEGT. This CDR3 comprises 15 residues. The V segment lost 6 bases and the J segment 4 bases; nucleotides outside the gene matches: 4. The CDR3 coding sequence is TGTGCCAGCAGCCACGACAGGGGGTATAATTCACCCCTCCACTTT. Amino acids: CASSHDRGYNSPLHF.